These 32 T cell receptor beta chains came from one sample sequenced in a study of blood T cell repertoires in COVID-19. The method was immunoSEQ multiplex PCR; TCRdb's version includes in-frame clones alone and lacks a portion of them. This sample yields around 100,000 clones, of which approximately 89% are seen a single time; 7.4% belongs to the top ten. The sample was peripheral blood. Receptor source: a human donor with acute or convalescent COVID-19. The donor label of this sample is uncertain.

The chain is built from TRBV28 and TRBJ2-3; 8 bases match TRBD1. CDR1 is MDHEN, CDR2 SYDVKM, per germline. The junction had 10 bases not matched to a gene; V was cut back by 2 bases and J by 0 bases. There are 18 residues in the CDR3. Here the CDR3 DNA reads TGTGCCAGCAGTTTAGGCTCCTGGGACAGGAAAAGCACAGATACGCAGTATTTT. This encodes CASSLGSWDRKSTDTQYF.

The chain has TRBV3-1 (or the pseudogene TRBV3-2) and TRBJ2-7; perhaps TRBD2 as D (6 bases). Germline lookup yields CDR1 LGHDT and CDR2 YNNKEL (reference sequence). Trimming took 4 bases from V and 1 from J, leaving 11 bases between them. The CDR3 is 14 amino acids. The CDR3 DNA is TGTGCCAGCAGCCCCTCGGCGGGATCCTACGAGCAGTACTTC. It specifies CASSPSAGSYEQYF.

The gene calls are TRBV20-1 and TRBJ1-2; D gene ambiguous. The germline V and J ends were trimmed by 3 bases and 4 bases, with 12 bases remaining between them. This CDR3 contains 13 residues. In germline, CDR1 is DFQATT, CDR2 SNEGSKA (reference sequence). CDR3 sequence reads: CSASKQPSYGYTF. CDR3 bases: TGCAGTGCTAGTAAACAGCCATCCTATGGCTACACCTTC.

The V call is TRBV30, the J call TRBJ2-4; D is possibly TRBD1 (5 bases). Trimming stripped 3 bases from V and 0 bases from J, with 24 bases between. Germline V gene data show CDR1 as GTSNPN and CDR2 as SVGIG (reference sequence). CDR3 length: 19 residues. The CDR3 sequence: CAWSSDRRRTQLAKNIQYF. CDR3 coding DNA: TGTGCCTGGAGCAGCGACAGACGTAGGACACAACTAGCCAAAAACATTCAGTACTTC.

The rearrangement joins TRBV7-9 to TRBJ1-6; perhaps TRBD1 as D (5 bases). CDR3 length: 14 residues. Trimming stripped 7 bases from V and 6 bases from J, with 13 bases between. CDR1 SEHNR and CDR2 FQNEAQ come from the germline V gene (reference sequence). The DNA for the CDR3 is TGTGCCAGCACCCATGGGGCAGTTAATTCACCCCTCCACTTT. Translation gives CASTHGAVNSPLHF.

The chain couples TRBV15 to TRBJ1-1; possible D gene TRBD1, 5 bases. This CDR3 spans 15 amino acids. The germline V and J ends were trimmed by 1 base and 1 base, with 10 bases remaining between them. CDR1 LNHNV and CDR2 YYDKDF come from the germline V gene (reference sequence). The CDR3 coding sequence is TGTGCCACCAGCAGAGGCGGGGCCTCGAACACTGAAGCTTTCTTT. Translation: CATSRGGASNTEAFF.

The chain couples TRBV14 to TRBJ2-5; no firm D call. The CDR3 runs to 15 residues. The V and J ends lost 1 base and 6 bases respectively, with 15 bases between them. CDR1 SGHDN and CDR2 FVKESK come from the germline V gene. The CDR3 bases are TGTGCCAGCAGCCAAGGGATGCGCCTTAGCCAGACCCAGTACTTC. Translating gives CASSQGMRLSQTQYF.

The V and J genes are TRBV2 and TRBJ2-7; D perhaps matches TRBD2 (7 bases). This CDR3 is 12 amino acids long. The V gene lost 8 bases and the J gene lost 3 bases, with 11 bases spanning the gap. Germline V gene sequence: CDR1 SNHLY, CDR2 FYNNEI. CDR3 in DNA: TGTGCCAGCGGGGGGGCCCTCTACGAGCAGTACTTC. It codes for CASGGALYEQYF. Filled out from reference TRBV2 and TRBJ2-7, the complete variable domain reads EPEVTQTPSHQVTQMGQEVILRCVPISNHLYFYWYRQILGQKVEFLVSFYNNEISEKSEIFDDQFSVERPDGSNFTLKIRSTKLEDSAMYFCASGGALYEQYFGPGTRLTVT.

This chain joins TRBV11-2 and TRBJ2-3; maybe TRBD2 (7 bases). Per germline, CDR1 SGHAT and CDR2 FQNNGV. Between the trimmed V and J ends, which lost 5 bases and 1 base, there was a span of 13 bases. The CDR3 is 15 residues long. The CDR3 here is CASSGGASGTDTQYF. CDR3 DNA sequence: TGTGCCAGCAGCGGGGGGGCTTCTGGCACAGATACGCAGTATTTT.

The chain recombines TRBV7-9 with TRBJ2-5; 7 bases align to TRBD1. Trimming removed 6 bases from V and 4 bases from J; junction bases left unmatched: 17. Germline V gene data show CDR1 as SEHNR and CDR2 as FQNEAQ (reference sequence). CDR3 length: 17 amino acids. The chain's CDR3 is CASRKYPVQGDTETQYF. The CDR3 bases are TGTGCCAGCAGAAAATATCCCGTCCAGGGGGATACAGAGACCCAGTACTTC. Full variable domain (missing parts from reference TRBV7-9 and TRBJ2-5): DTGVSQNPRHKITKRGQNVTFRCDPISEHNRLYWYRQTLGQGPEFLTYFQNEAQLEKSRLLSDRFSAERPKGSFSTLEIQRTEQGDSAMYLCASRKYPVQGDTETQYFGPGTRLLVL.

J is TRBJ1-5 and V is TRBV7-2; D not certain. Trimming cost V 1 base and J 6 bases, with 7 bases left between them. This CDR3 spans 13 amino acids. Per the germline V gene, CDR1 is SGHTA and CDR2 is FQGNSA. The CDR3 bases are TGTGCCAGCAGCTTAGGACGGGTTCAGCCCCAGCATTTT. Its translation is CASSLGRVQPQHF.

The chain uses TRBV28 and TRBJ1-1; D is unclear. V lost 4 bases and J lost 5, with 11 bases in between. The CDR3 consists of 13 residues. Germline V lookup: CDR1 MDHEN, CDR2 SYDVKM. The CDR3 sequence is CASSYASGTEAFF. The CDR3 nucleotides are TGTGCCAGCAGTTACGCCTCGGGAACTGAAGCTTTCTTT.

The rearrangement joins TRBV14 to TRBJ2-5, with TRBD1 matching over 10 bases. Trimming removed 4 bases from V and 4 bases from J; junction bases left unmatched: 6. In germline, CDR1 is SGHDN, CDR2 FVKESK. This CDR3 is 15 amino acids long. The CDR3 DNA follows: TGTGCCAGCAGCCCGATCGGACAGGGGGGAGAGACCCAGTACTTC. Protein: CASSPIGQGGETQYF.

Only a few counts were recorded for this clone. V is TRBV25-1 and J is TRBJ1-1; 8 bases match TRBD1. This CDR3 has 17 residues. Germline V lookup: CDR1 MGHDK, CDR2 SYGVNS. V lost 4 bases, J lost 0 bases, and 10 bases stayed unmatched. CDR3 in amino acids: CASSGWARTGMNTEAFF. The CDR3 nucleotides are TGTGCCAGCAGTGGGTGGGCCCGGACAGGGATGAACACTGAAGCTTTCTTT.

The chain uses TRBV9 and TRBJ2-1; 11 bases fit TRBD2. The J segment lost 5 bases and the V segment lost 4 bases, leaving 11 bases of the junction unmatched. The CDR3 loop spans 17 amino acids. CDR1 SGDLS and CDR2 YYNGEE come from the germline V gene. Written as DNA, the CDR3 is TGTGCCAGCAGCCCCCGGGGTCTAGCGGGGGGCGACAATGAGCAGTTCTTC. This translates into CASSPRGLAGGDNEQFF.

This chain links TRBV6-5 with TRBJ2-1; possible D gene TRBD2, 6 bases. Germline CDR1 is MNHEY and CDR2 is SVGAGI. The V end lost 0 bases, the J end lost 6 bases, and 6 bases lay between the germline ends. CDR3 length: 13 residues. The CDR3 DNA sequence: TGTGCCAGCAGTTACTCGCGGGGCAATGAGCAGTTCTTC. Translation: CASSYSRGNEQFF.

The chain carries TRBV30 and TRBJ2-2, with D tentatively TRBD1 (5 bases). Trimming removed 2 bases from V and 1 base from J, with 8 bases in between. In germline, CDR1 is GTSNPN, CDR2 SVGIG (reference sequence). This CDR3 has 14 amino acids. The CDR3 bases are TGTGCCTGGAGTCCTGGACAGAACACCGGGGAGCTGTTTTTT. It is translated as CAWSPGQNTGELFF.

The J gene is TRBJ2-7, the V gene TRBV6-2 or TRBV6-3; 8 bases are shared with TRBD2. V lost 7 bases and J lost 3; bases outside the gene matches: 8. Germline-derived CDR1 and CDR2 are MNHEY and SVGEGT. The CDR3 is 14 amino acids. Here the CDR3 reads CASTPPAGGYEQYF. The DNA of the CDR3 is TGTGCCAGCACCCCGCCGGCGGGGGGCTACGAGCAGTACTTC.

The chain carries TRBV6-5 and TRBJ1-1, with 7 bases lining up with TRBD1. The length of the CDR3 is 14 residues. Germline V gives CDR1 MNHEY, CDR2 SVGAGI. Trimming took 6 bases from V and 11 from J; bases not matched to a gene: 15. The CDR3 nucleotides read TGTGCCAGCAGGGGAATGGTACCGACAGGGAGCGCTTTCTTT. The encoded protein is CASRGMVPTGSAFF.

The chain recombines TRBV2 with TRBJ1-5, with TRBD1 as a possible D gene (6 bases). V lost 6 bases, J lost 4 bases, and 19 bases lay in between. Germline CDR1 is SNHLY and CDR2 is FYNNEI. This CDR3 is built from 16 residues. The CDR3 here is CASRLQGEPTNQPQHF. Here the CDR3 DNA reads TGTGCCAGCAGGTTACAGGGAGAACCGACTAATCAGCCCCAGCATTTT.

This sequence joins TRBV18 and TRBJ2-3, with 15 bases identical to TRBD2. CDR1 KGHSH and CDR2 LQKENI come from the germline V gene. V dropped 4 bases and J dropped 0; count of bases not matched to a gene: 5. CDR3 length: 18 amino acids. The CDR3 bases are TGTGCCAGCTCACGGACTAGCGGGGGGGCCAGAAGCACAGATACGCAGTATTTT. Protein: CASSRTSGGARSTDTQYF.

The rearrangement links TRBV28 to TRBJ2-1; TRBD2 agrees at 12 bases. The junction had 7 bases not matched to a gene; V was cut back by 2 bases and J by 8 bases. The germline V gene has CDR1 MDHEN and CDR2 SYDVKM. CDR3 length: 16 amino acids. CDR3 sequence: CASSLLTSGGLYEQFF. The CDR3 DNA sequence: TGTGCCAGCAGTTTACTTACTAGCGGGGGGTTGTATGAGCAGTTCTTC.

V and J are TRBV12-3 or TRBV12-4 and TRBJ1-5, with D perhaps TRBD1 (5 bases). The CDR3 has 12 amino acids. The V and J ends lost 1 base and 12 bases respectively, with 10 bases between them. CDR3 in amino acids: CASSLDRGLQHF. CDR3 in DNA: TGTGCCAGCAGTTTAGACCGGGGACTCCAGCATTTT.

The chain employs TRBV27 and TRBJ1-2, with 7 bases that match TRBD1. Germline CDR1 is MNHEY and CDR2 is SMNVEV (reference sequence). The CDR3 has 14 amino acids. The V gene end was trimmed by 3 bases and the J gene end by 3 bases; junction bases not matched to a gene: 4. The CDR3 DNA reads as TGTGCCAGCAGTTTTGCCGGGACAGACTATGGCTACACCTTC. Its translation is CASSFAGTDYGYTF.

This rearrangement joins TRBV5-4 to TRBJ2-1, with 9 bases aligning to TRBD1. There are 17 residues in the CDR3. In germline, CDR1 is SGHNT, CDR2 YYREEE (reference sequence). The V segment lost 6 bases and the J segment 6 bases; nucleotides outside the gene matches: 16. CDR3 DNA sequence: TGTGCCAGCACCTCGGACAGGGGAGAAAGTCTCCCCAATGAGCAGTTCTTC. This codes for CASTSDRGESLPNEQFF.

The V call is TRBV7-2, the J call TRBJ2-7; 7 bases are shared with TRBD2. CDR1 is SGHTA, CDR2 FQGNSA, per germline. J lost 0 bases, V lost 2 bases, and 4 bases had no gene match. This CDR3 region has 15 residues. The CDR3 bases are TGTGCCAGCAGCTTACAAGCGGGGACCTCCTACGAGCAGTACTTC. This translates into CASSLQAGTSYEQYF.

The chain uses TRBV5-4 and TRBJ1-1; 9 positions match TRBD1. The J segment lost 0 bases and the V segment lost 4 bases, leaving 10 bases of the junction unmatched. Per germline, CDR1 SGHNT and CDR2 YYREEE (reference sequence). CDR3 length: 17 amino acids. The CDR3 DNA is TGTGCCAGCAGCCCGGGACAGGGACGATTGATGAACACTGAAGCTTTCTTT. Amino acid sequence: CASSPGQGRLMNTEAFF. Combining the CDR3 with reference TRBV5-4 and TRBJ1-1 gives the whole variable domain ETGVTQSPTHLIKTRGQQVTLRCSSQSGHNTVSWYQQALGQGPQFIFQYYREEENGRGNFPPRFSGLQFPNYSSELNVNALELDDSALYLCASSPGQGRLMNTEAFFGQGTRLTVV.

The rearrangement uses TRBV28 and TRBJ2-7, with TRBD1 as a possible D gene (5 bases). The V gene lost 7 bases and the J gene lost 1 base, with 8 bases spanning the gap. This CDR3 contains 12 residues. Germline CDR1 and CDR2: MDHEN and SYDVKM. CDR3 sequence reads: CASTRDSYEQYF. The CDR3 nucleotides read TGTGCCAGCACCAGGGATTCCTACGAGCAGTACTTC.

The rearrangement links TRBV18 to TRBJ2-2, with TRBD1 matching over 8 bases. CDR3 length equals 16 residues. Germline values: CDR1 KGHSH, CDR2 LQKENI. V shed 5 bases and J 5 bases; nucleotides not matched to a gene: 10. CDR3 in amino acids: CASSDDRGLLTGELFF. As DNA, the CDR3 is TGTGCCAGCTCAGACGACAGGGGATTACTGACCGGGGAGCTGTTTTTT.

This sequence joins TRBV29-1 and TRBJ2-7, with TRBD1 identical over 8 bases. The trim removed 3 bases at V and 2 bases at J, leaving 3 bases unmatched. The length of the CDR3 is 13 residues. The germline gives CDR1 SQVTM, CDR2 ANQGSEA. The CDR3 protein is CSVEGQVPYEQYF. The CDR3 bases are TGCAGCGTTGAGGGACAGGTCCCCTACGAGCAGTACTTC.

The count of this clone is one. The chain couples TRBV5-4 to TRBJ2-2; D not certain. The CDR3 is made up of 15 amino acids. The V end lost 0 bases, the J end lost 8 bases, and 14 bases lay between the germline ends. The germline V gene encodes CDR1 SGHNT and CDR2 YYREEE (reference sequence). The CDR3 DNA follows: TGTGCCAGCAGCTTGGGTTTGGAGCCGGCTGGGGAGCTGTTTTTT. This encodes CASSLGLEPAGELFF.

This clone has just a few counts. The chain is built from TRBV28 and TRBJ2-3, with D uncertain. The CDR3 covers 13 residues. V was shortened by 2 bases and J by 0 bases, with 3 bases between the two germline ends. Germline V gives CDR1 MDHEN, CDR2 SYDVKM. The CDR3 is CASSLRSTDTQYF. The CDR3 DNA reads as TGTGCCAGCAGTTTACGGAGCACAGATACGCAGTATTTT.